This record looks at one T cell receptor (beta chain) sequence and its context. The antigen remains unidentified. Naive CD8 cells comprised CD45RO-negative, CCR7-positively selected cells, excluding terminally differentiated effector memory CD45RA+ cells. Participating donors were healthy, HIV-negative adults free of recent acute infections or vaccinations. The CDR3 length is 16 residues. Germline V CDR1 and CDR2: SGHDN, FVKESK. V dropped 1 base and J dropped 2; count of bases not matched to a gene: 6. At deep level, the assay was performed. Investigators spread the genomic DNA of each subset evenly over several immunoSEQ plates. Assay used: immunoSEQ multiplex PCR; TCRdb lists only in-frame clones, some missing. The sample carries millions of clones, about 95% recorded once. This specimen comes from a study of shared clonotypes between healthy human individuals. Whole-study findings and limits: Between a few donors, naive CD4 clonotypes were shared at a level of around 5.2%.

V and J are TRBV14 and TRBJ2-7, with 9 bases identical to TRBD2. This TCR was sampled from a man aged 18 to 30 in good health. The sample taken for sequencing was naive CD8+ T cells sorted from blood. In nucleotides, the CDR3 is TGTGCCAGCAGCCAAGTCACCCTAGCGGGGCCCTACGAGCAGTACTTC. Its translation is CASSQVTLAGPYEQYF.